A selection of T cell receptor beta chains follows, all from one sample in a study of Ad26.COV2.S vaccination and SARS-CoV-2 variants. Some clones are missing from TCRdb's copy, which holds only in-frame ones; the method was immunoSEQ multiplex PCR. The sample yields about 500,000 clones, roughly 87% seen once. The sequences come from peripheral blood, collected in a trial of Ad26.COV2.S vaccine versus placebo. The source is a person aged 18-65 years who received the Ad26.COV2.S COVID-19 vaccine or a placebo. The CDR3 runs from the conserved cysteine through the conserved F or W. Each record gives: CDR3 DNA, CDR3 protein, clone size, J gene, V gene, D gene. D genes are given only for firm matches. Expanded clones are given a class, and other clones once, few, many or no size at all.

CDR3nt: TGTGCCACCGGACAGGTGGGCTACGAGCAGTACTTC
CDR3aa: CATGQVGYEQYF
abundance: .
j_gene: TRBJ2-7
v_gene: TRBV7-2
d_gene: TRBD1

CDR3nt: TGTGCCAGCAGGGGACAGGGGAGCTCCTACAATGAGCAGTTCTTC
CDR3aa: CASRGQGSSYNEQFF
abundance: .
j_gene: TRBJ2-1
v_gene: TRBV6-5
d_gene: TRBD1

CDR3nt: TGTGCCAGCAGTACTAGCGGGAGGGCCTGGGCCGGGGAGCTGTTTTTT
CDR3aa: CASSTSGRAWAGELFF
abundance: .
j_gene: TRBJ2-2
v_gene: TRBV27
d_gene: TRBD2

CDR3nt: TGTGCCAGTGGAGGACTAGCAGATAGCACAGATACGCAGTATTTT
CDR3aa: CASGGLADSTDTQYF
abundance: .
j_gene: TRBJ2-3
v_gene: TRBV11-2
d_gene: TRBD2

CDR3nt: TGTGCCACCAGCAGAGGCTGGACAGGGGGGATCCGCCAGAATGAAAAACTGTTTTTT
CDR3aa: CATSRGWTGGIRQNEKLFF
abundance: .
j_gene: TRBJ1-4
v_gene: TRBV15
d_gene: TRBD1

CDR3nt: TGTGCCAGCAGCGTCAGTGCTCTATGGGCAGATACGCAGTATTTT
CDR3aa: CASSVSALWADTQYF
abundance: .
j_gene: TRBJ2-3
v_gene: TRBV9
d_gene: .

CDR3nt: TGTGCCAGTAGTATAGGACTGTCCGGATCGATCACTTTCTTT
CDR3aa: CASSIGLSGSITFF
abundance: .
j_gene: TRBJ1-1
v_gene: TRBV19
d_gene: .

CDR3nt: TGTGCCAGCAGCTTTCGACAGGATGTCCCCTACAATGAGCAGTTCTTC
CDR3aa: CASSFRQDVPYNEQFF
abundance: .
j_gene: TRBJ2-1
v_gene: TRBV9
d_gene: .

CDR3nt: TGTGCCAGCAGTTATGGAAACATTCAGTACTTC
CDR3aa: CASSYGNIQYF
abundance: .
j_gene: TRBJ2-4
v_gene: TRBV6-5
d_gene: .

CDR3nt: TGTGCCAGCAGTTACCGGACTAGCGGGGGGGCGATCAACACAGATACGCAGTATTTT
CDR3aa: CASSYRTSGGAINTDTQYF
abundance: .
j_gene: TRBJ2-3
v_gene: TRBV6-2/TRBV6-3
d_gene: TRBD2

CDR3nt: TGTGCCAGCAGTGAAGGGAGCACGGGGACTGAAGCTTTCTTT
CDR3aa: CASSEGSTGTEAFF
abundance: few
j_gene: TRBJ1-1
v_gene: TRBV6-1
d_gene: .

CDR3nt: TGTGCCAGCAGCTTACCGGGACTGGGGGATTACGAGCAGTACTTC
CDR3aa: CASSLPGLGDYEQYF
abundance: .
j_gene: TRBJ2-7
v_gene: TRBV7-9
d_gene: .

CDR3nt: TGTGCCAGCAGTTACTCGGGGACAGGGAGATATGGCTACACCTTC
CDR3aa: CASSYSGTGRYGYTF
abundance: .
j_gene: TRBJ1-2
v_gene: TRBV6-5
d_gene: TRBD1

CDR3nt: TGTGCCAGCAGACTTCAGGGGGCGGGTGGCTACACCTTC
CDR3aa: CASRLQGAGGYTF
abundance: .
j_gene: TRBJ1-2
v_gene: TRBV28
d_gene: TRBD1

CDR3nt: TGTGCCAGCAGTGTCCCCTTCAACAGGGCCCATCAGCCCCAGCATTTT
CDR3aa: CASSVPFNRAHQPQHF
abundance: .
j_gene: TRBJ1-5
v_gene: TRBV6-1
d_gene: .

CDR3nt: TGCGCCAGCAGCTTGGGAGGGACAGAACCCTACGAGCAGTACTTC
CDR3aa: CASSLGGTEPYEQYF
abundance: .
j_gene: TRBJ2-7
v_gene: TRBV5-1
d_gene: TRBD1

CDR3nt: TGTGCCTGGAGTTTTGGACAGCCAAATCAGCCCCAGCATTTT
CDR3aa: CAWSFGQPNQPQHF
abundance: .
j_gene: TRBJ1-5
v_gene: TRBV30
d_gene: .

CDR3nt: TGTGCCAGCCGGGACAGGGGGCTTCAGCCCCAGCATTTT
CDR3aa: CASRDRGLQPQHF
abundance: .
j_gene: TRBJ1-5
v_gene: TRBV2
d_gene: TRBD1

CDR3nt: TGTGCCAGCAGCGTAGGAGGGCGCCCCGCGGAGACCCAGTACTTC
CDR3aa: CASSVGGRPAETQYF
abundance: once
j_gene: TRBJ2-5
v_gene: TRBV9
d_gene: .

CDR3nt: TGTGCCAGCAACCCGACTAGTTCAAACGGGGAGCTGTTTTTT
CDR3aa: CASNPTSSNGELFF
abundance: .
j_gene: TRBJ2-2
v_gene: TRBV6-5
d_gene: .

CDR3nt: TGTGCCAGCATCAAGGGGAGCACTGAAGCTTTCTTT
CDR3aa: CASIKGSTEAFF
abundance: .
j_gene: TRBJ1-1
v_gene: TRBV6-5
d_gene: .

CDR3nt: TGTGCCACCAGTGATGGGGGAAGGACCGGCGAGCAGTACTTC
CDR3aa: CATSDGGRTGEQYF
abundance: .
j_gene: TRBJ2-7
v_gene: TRBV24-1
d_gene: .

CDR3nt: TGTGCCAGCAGCTCCCCGGGGGGCGCAACCTACGAGCAGTACTTC
CDR3aa: CASSSPGGATYEQYF
abundance: .
j_gene: TRBJ2-7
v_gene: TRBV7-9
d_gene: .

CDR3nt: TGTGCCAGCAGAGCCCGGGACGGAAGCTATGGCTACACCTTC
CDR3aa: CASRARDGSYGYTF
abundance: .
j_gene: TRBJ1-2
v_gene: TRBV6-5
d_gene: .

CDR3nt: TGTGCCAGCAGCCCGGAGCGGAGTTACAATGAGCAGTTCTTC
CDR3aa: CASSPERSYNEQFF
abundance: .
j_gene: TRBJ2-1
v_gene: TRBV5-4
d_gene: .

CDR3nt: TGCGCCAGCAGCTTGGTGGGACAGAAAGAGACCCAGTACTTC
CDR3aa: CASSLVGQKETQYF
abundance: .
j_gene: TRBJ2-5
v_gene: TRBV5-1
d_gene: TRBD1

CDR3nt: TGCGCCAGCAGCCCGGGCCCCACGGGGACTAGCGGGATCGCAGAGACCCAGTACTTC
CDR3aa: CASSPGPTGTSGIAETQYF
abundance: .
j_gene: TRBJ2-5
v_gene: TRBV5-1
d_gene: TRBD2

CDR3nt: TGTGCCAGCAGTCCGGGACCGACCCACTACAATGAGCAGTTCTTC
CDR3aa: CASSPGPTHYNEQFF
abundance: .
j_gene: TRBJ2-1
v_gene: TRBV2
d_gene: .

CDR3nt: TGTGCCAGTAGTATTCCTGGCGGCACGTCTGGAAACACCATATATTTT
CDR3aa: CASSIPGGTSGNTIYF
abundance: .
j_gene: TRBJ1-3
v_gene: TRBV19
d_gene: .

CDR3nt: TGTGCCAGTAGTACCCGGGACGGCCAAGAGACCCAGTACTTC
CDR3aa: CASSTRDGQETQYF
abundance: .
j_gene: TRBJ2-5
v_gene: TRBV19
d_gene: .

CDR3nt: TGTGCCAGCAGCTTAGAAACATCCTACGAGCAGTACTTC
CDR3aa: CASSLETSYEQYF
abundance: .
j_gene: TRBJ2-7
v_gene: TRBV11-2
d_gene: .

CDR3nt: TGTGCCAGCAGGAAGAGCTCTGGAAACACCATATATTTT
CDR3aa: CASRKSSGNTIYF
abundance: .
j_gene: TRBJ1-3
v_gene: TRBV28
d_gene: .

CDR3nt: TGTGCCAGCAGTGAAGGGTCAGGGGTGCGGCAGCCCCAGCATTTT
CDR3aa: CASSEGSGVRQPQHF
abundance: .
j_gene: TRBJ1-5
v_gene: TRBV6-1
d_gene: .

CDR3nt: TGTGCCACCCAGATGGGTTTCTCTGAAAAACTGTTTTTT
CDR3aa: CATQMGFSEKLFF
abundance: .
j_gene: TRBJ1-4
v_gene: TRBV15
d_gene: .

CDR3nt: TGTGCCAGCAGTGAAACCGGGACTAGCGGTTCCTACGAGCAGTACTTC
CDR3aa: CASSETGTSGSYEQYF
abundance: .
j_gene: TRBJ2-7
v_gene: TRBV6-1
d_gene: TRBD2

CDR3nt: TGCGCCAGCAGCCTCCGTTGGACTAGCGGGACCAATGAGCAGTTCTTC
CDR3aa: CASSLRWTSGTNEQFF
abundance: .
j_gene: TRBJ2-1
v_gene: TRBV4-1
d_gene: TRBD2

CDR3nt: TGCGCCAGCAGCATAGACAGATTCTCCTACGAGCAGTACTTC
CDR3aa: CASSIDRFSYEQYF
abundance: .
j_gene: TRBJ2-7
v_gene: TRBV5-1
d_gene: .

CDR3nt: TGTGCCAGTAGTACCAGTCTTCGAAGGTTGAACACTGAAGCTTTCTTT
CDR3aa: CASSTSLRRLNTEAFF
abundance: .
j_gene: TRBJ1-1
v_gene: TRBV19
d_gene: .

CDR3nt: TGTGCCAGCAGTGCCGCGTACAGGGGGTACGACTATAATGGCTACACCTTC
CDR3aa: CASSAAYRGYDYNGYTF
abundance: .
j_gene: TRBJ1-2
v_gene: TRBV6-2/TRBV6-3
d_gene: TRBD1

CDR3nt: TGTGCCAGCAGTGAAGCAGAGGCAGGGAACCAAGAGACCCAGTACTTC
CDR3aa: CASSEAEAGNQETQYF
abundance: .
j_gene: TRBJ2-5
v_gene: TRBV2
d_gene: .

CDR3nt: TGTGCCAGTAGTGGGGCAGGGGGCGGCCTAAGCTCCTACAATGAGCAGTTCTTC
CDR3aa: CASSGAGGGLSSYNEQFF
abundance: .
j_gene: TRBJ2-1
v_gene: TRBV19
d_gene: TRBD1

CDR3nt: TGCGCCAGCAGCTTGTATGCTAGCGGGGGAACAGATACGCAGTATTTT
CDR3aa: CASSLYASGGTDTQYF
abundance: .
j_gene: TRBJ2-3
v_gene: TRBV5-1
d_gene: TRBD2

CDR3nt: TGTGCCAGTAGTATCGGCGGGGATCAGCCCCAGCATTTT
CDR3aa: CASSIGGDQPQHF
abundance: .
j_gene: TRBJ1-5
v_gene: TRBV19
d_gene: .

CDR3nt: TGTGCCAGTAGTACTGGGACTAGCGGGTTGTACGAGCAGTACTTC
CDR3aa: CASSTGTSGLYEQYF
abundance: .
j_gene: TRBJ2-7
v_gene: TRBV19
d_gene: TRBD2

CDR3nt: TGTGCCAGCAGCGTAGGGGCAGGGGGCTATGGCTACACCTTC
CDR3aa: CASSVGAGGYGYTF
abundance: .
j_gene: TRBJ1-2
v_gene: TRBV9
d_gene: TRBD1

CDR3nt: TGTGCCAGCAGCAAAGAGGGCGGGGACCACACAGATACGCAGTATTTT
CDR3aa: CASSKEGGDHTDTQYF
abundance: .
j_gene: TRBJ2-3
v_gene: TRBV21-1
d_gene: .

CDR3nt: TGTGCCAGCATGGTAGGGTCCGACGAGCAGTACTTC
CDR3aa: CASMVGSDEQYF
abundance: .
j_gene: TRBJ2-7
v_gene: TRBV28
d_gene: .

CDR3nt: TGTGCCGTTACAGGGCGGACTGAAGCTTTCTTT
CDR3aa: CAVTGRTEAFF
abundance: .
j_gene: TRBJ1-1
v_gene: TRBV6-6
d_gene: .

CDR3nt: TGTGCCAGCTCACAACAGGGGGCCGACTATGGCTACACCTTC
CDR3aa: CASSQQGADYGYTF
abundance: .
j_gene: TRBJ1-2
v_gene: TRBV18
d_gene: TRBD1

CDR3nt: TGTGCCAGCAGTTTTGGGTACAATGAGCAGTTCTTC
CDR3aa: CASSFGYNEQFF
abundance: .
j_gene: TRBJ2-1
v_gene: TRBV28
d_gene: .

CDR3nt: TGTGCCAGCAGTTACTTGAGACGGAACACCGGGGAGCTGTTTTTT
CDR3aa: CASSYLRRNTGELFF
abundance: .
j_gene: TRBJ2-2
v_gene: TRBV6-5
d_gene: .

CDR3nt: TGCGCCAGCAGCCTCGGACAGGCTTATAGCAATCAGCCCCAGCATTTT
CDR3aa: CASSLGQAYSNQPQHF
abundance: once
j_gene: TRBJ1-5
v_gene: TRBV4-1
d_gene: TRBD1

CDR3nt: TGTGCCAGCAGCTTTCTCGACGGGCAGCCCCAGCATTTT
CDR3aa: CASSFLDGQPQHF
abundance: .
j_gene: TRBJ1-5
v_gene: TRBV7-8
d_gene: .

CDR3nt: TGTGCCAGCAGCTTAGGCGCGGGGTCGTGGGAGCAGTACTTC
CDR3aa: CASSLGAGSWEQYF
abundance: .
j_gene: TRBJ2-7
v_gene: TRBV7-9
d_gene: .

CDR3nt: TGTGCCAGCAGCTTAGTGGTGGGAGGAAACACCATATATTTT
CDR3aa: CASSLVVGGNTIYF
abundance: .
j_gene: TRBJ1-3
v_gene: TRBV11-2
d_gene: .